The clone carrying this T cell receptor beta chain was seen a handful of times. The sample originates from a study of blood T cell repertoires in COVID-19. Study-level information: Italy, Spain and the United States were the sources of the convalescent and acute COVID-19 samples.

Authors' data handling: Amplification from reference gene primers served as the basis for estimated nucleated cell counts. The data were produced by immunoSEQ multiplex PCR, yet TCRdb's version contains in-frame clones alone and is incomplete. V and J calls and clone size are copied from that table; D and trimming were computed from the DNA. The sample shows 200,000 to 250,000 clones, almost 85% of them seen only once. This CDR3 is built from 14 residues. Germline-derived CDR1 and CDR2 are SGHRS and YFSETQ. The V and J ends lost 7 bases and 4 bases, in that order; junction bases with no gene match: 5.

The source material was peripheral blood. The J gene is TRBJ2-1, the V gene TRBV5-1; 10 bases align to TRBD2. The sequence came from a woman of 80 years or more with acute or convalescent COVID-19. Written as DNA, the CDR3 is TGCGCCAGCCTAGCGGGGGCCCCTTACAATGAGCAGTTCTTC. Its protein is CASLAGAPYNEQFF.